This T cell receptor beta chain was sequenced for a study of metastatic and nonmetastatic thyroid tumors. Overall study: A comparison of repertoires was made across blood and tumor or nodule tissue from malignant and benign thyroid patients.

No patient had received any treatment before thyroid surgery. This clone was found many times. From the PCR reads, TCRdb re-called clones with MiXCR. In the table there are 20,000 or so clones, roughly a third of which are singletons. The CDR3 has 15 amino acids. V lost 5 bases to trimming and J lost 2 bases; unmatched junction nucleotides: 9. Germline values: CDR1 DFQATT, CDR2 SNEGSKA (reference sequence). Sequences were obtained from blood. This TCR came from a female donor with papillary thyroid cancer or a benign thyroid nodule (not recorded which). Some clones in this sample may be carry-over from other donors' samples. The rearrangement uses TRBV20-1 and TRBJ2-1; 7 bases agree with TRBD2. CDR3 protein: CSAAKLASPYNEQFF. DNA for the CDR3: TGCAGTGCTGCCAAACTAGCGAGTCCCTACAATGAGCAGTTCTTC.